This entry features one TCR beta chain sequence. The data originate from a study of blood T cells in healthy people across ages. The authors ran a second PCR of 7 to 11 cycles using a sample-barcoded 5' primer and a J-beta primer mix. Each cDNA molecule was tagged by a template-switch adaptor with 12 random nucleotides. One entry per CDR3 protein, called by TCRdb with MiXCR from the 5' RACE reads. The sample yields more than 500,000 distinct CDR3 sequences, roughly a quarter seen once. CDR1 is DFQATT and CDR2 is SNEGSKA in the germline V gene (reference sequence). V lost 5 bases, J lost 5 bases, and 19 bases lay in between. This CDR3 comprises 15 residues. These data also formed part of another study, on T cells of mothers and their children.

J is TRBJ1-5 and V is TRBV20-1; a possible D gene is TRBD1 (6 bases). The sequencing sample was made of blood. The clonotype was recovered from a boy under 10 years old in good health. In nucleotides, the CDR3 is TGCAGTGCTGGACTCCGAGGGGGATCGGATCAGCCCCAGCATTTT. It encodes CSAGLRGGSDQPQHF.